This passage covers 2 T cell receptor beta chains from one sample sequenced in a study of blood T cell repertoires in COVID-19. Sequencing used immunoSEQ multiplex PCR; TCRdb keeps in-frame clones, though not all of them. This sample carries around 260,000 clones, approximately 91% of them seen once, and the ten largest clones take around 2.2%. The sequencing input was peripheral blood. The receptors here all came from a woman in her 30s with COVID-19, enrolled during active disease.

The V gene is TRBV9, the J gene TRBJ2-3; TRBD2 agrees at 9 bases. Germline CDR1 is SGDLS and CDR2 is YYNGEE. The V gene end was trimmed by 2 bases and the J gene end by 6 bases; junction bases not matched to a gene: 4. The CDR3 totals 14 residues. CDR3 in DNA: TGTGCCAGCAGCGTGACTAGCGGAGGGGATACGCAGTATTTT. The encoded protein is CASSVTSGGDTQYF.

The rearrangement uses TRBV19 and TRBJ2-5; the match to TRBD1 covers 9 bases. The CDR3 runs 15 residues. V shed 5 bases, J shed 4 bases, and the junction held 8 bases outside the gene matches. Germline lookup yields CDR1 LNHDA and CDR2 SQIVND (reference sequence). CDR3 region: CASSPRQGGRETQYF. The CDR3 DNA sequence: TGTGCCAGTAGTCCCCGACAGGGGGGGAGAGAGACCCAGTACTTC.